These 6 T cell receptor beta chains came from one sample sequenced in a study of CD8 T cells in Susac syndrome. Random-hexamer reverse transcription was applied to roughly 0.5 to 1 ug RNA. TCRdb reprocessed the immunoSEQ multiplex PCR reads via MiXCR and lists one record per CDR3 protein. The table includes about 300,000 distinct CDR3 sequences, almost 85% detected once. The sample taken for sequencing was CD8+ T cells from PBMCs. The receptors stem from a human donor with multiple sclerosis.

A remark on this clonotype: Its ends do not fully match the called genes, so a read error is possible. The chain is built from TRBV7-7 and TRBJ2-1; 7 bases are shared with TRBD2. The CDR3 runs to 16 residues. From germline, CDR1 is SSHAT and CDR2 FNYEAQ (reference sequence). This chain's CDR3 is CASSFGAGVSYNEQFF. In DNA form, the CDR3 reads TGTGCTAGCAGCTTCGGCGCGGGAGTGTCCTACAATGAGCAGTTCTTC. Filled out from reference TRBV7-7 and TRBJ2-1, the complete variable domain reads GAGVSQSPRYKVTKRGQDVTLRCDPISSHATLYWYQQALGQGPEFLTYFNYEAQPDKSGLPSDRFSAERPEGSISTLTIQRTEQRDSAMYRCASSFGAGVSYNEQFFGPGTRLTVL.

This rearrangement joins TRBV28 to TRBJ1-1, with D unclear. V lost 6 bases and J 3 bases, leaving 17 bases between the germline ends. The V gene's germline CDR1 is MDHEN and CDR2 SYDVKM. There are 15 residues in the CDR3. This chain's CDR3 is CASRWAGSADTEAFF. The CDR3 DNA follows: TGTGCCAGCAGATGGGCAGGATCCGCCGACACTGAAGCTTTCTTT. Filled out from reference TRBV28 and TRBJ1-1, the complete variable domain reads DVKVTQSSRYLVKRTGEKVFLECVQDMDHENMFWYRQDPGLGLRLIYFSYDVKMKEKGDIPEGYSVSREKKERFSLILESASTNQTSMYLCASRWAGSADTEAFFGQGTRLTVV.

The chain couples TRBV4-3 to TRBJ2-7, with a tentative D call TRBD2 (6 bases). Trimming shortened V by 0 bases and J by 2 bases, and 14 bases separated the two germline ends. The CDR3 runs to 16 residues. Germline lookup yields CDR1 LGHNA and CDR2 YSLEER. In DNA, the CDR3 is TGCGCCAGCAGCCAAGAGCGGACTACCTTAACCTACGAGCAGTACTTC. This sequence encodes CASSQERTTLTYEQYF.

The chain joins TRBV6-2 or TRBV6-3 to TRBJ2-3; weak D call: TRBD2 (6 bases). Trimming shortened V by 8 bases and J by 2 bases, and 14 bases separated the two germline ends. The CDR3 is 14 residues long. Germline assignment: CDR1 MNHEY and CDR2 SVGEGT. The CDR3 protein is CASLGLKYTDTQYF. The CDR3, as DNA: TGTGCCAGCCTAGGACTAAAGTACACAGATACGCAGTATTTT.

The chain is built from TRBV6-5 and TRBJ2-7, with D maybe TRBD1 (5 bases). The germline V gene has CDR1 MNHEY and CDR2 SVGAGI. The CDR3 length is 11 residues. Trimming took off 6 bases at V and 6 bases at J, with 9 bases between the two ends. CDR3 coding DNA: TGTGCCAGCAGCCAGGGTTTCGAGCAGTACTTC. It encodes CASSQGFEQYF.

The DNA of the CDR3 is TGTGCCAGTAGTATATCCCCCGGGAGTTCCTACAATGAGCAGTTCTTC. Protein product: CASSISPGSSYNEQFF. The V gene is TRBV19, the J gene TRBJ2-1; D is perhaps TRBD2 (6 bases). Trimming shortened V by 2 bases and J by 1 base, and 12 bases separated the two germline ends. The length of the CDR3 is 16 residues. Germline V gene lookup returns CDR1 LNHDA and CDR2 SQIVND (reference sequence). Based on the CDR3 plus reference TRBV19 and TRBJ2-1, the full variable domain is DGGITQSPKYLFRKEGQNVTLSCEQNLNHDAMYWYRQDPGQGLRLIYYSQIVNDFQKGDIAEGYSVSREKKESFPLTVTSAQKNPTAFYLCASSISPGSSYNEQFFGPGTRLTVL.